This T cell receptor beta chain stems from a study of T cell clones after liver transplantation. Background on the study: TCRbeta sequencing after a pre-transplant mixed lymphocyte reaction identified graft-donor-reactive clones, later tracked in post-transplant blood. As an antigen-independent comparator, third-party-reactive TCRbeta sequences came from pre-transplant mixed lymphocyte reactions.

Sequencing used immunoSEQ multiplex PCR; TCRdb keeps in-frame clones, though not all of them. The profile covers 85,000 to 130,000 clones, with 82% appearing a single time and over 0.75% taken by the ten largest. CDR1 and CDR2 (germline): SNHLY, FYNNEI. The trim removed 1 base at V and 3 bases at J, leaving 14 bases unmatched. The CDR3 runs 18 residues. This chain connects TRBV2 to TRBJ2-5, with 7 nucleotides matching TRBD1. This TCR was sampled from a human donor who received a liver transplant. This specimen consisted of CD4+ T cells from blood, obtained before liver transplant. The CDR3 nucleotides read TGTGCCAGCAGTGAAGAGGCCCAGGGGGTTGTCAGAAAAGAGACCCAGTACTTC. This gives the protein CASSEEAQGVVRKETQYF.